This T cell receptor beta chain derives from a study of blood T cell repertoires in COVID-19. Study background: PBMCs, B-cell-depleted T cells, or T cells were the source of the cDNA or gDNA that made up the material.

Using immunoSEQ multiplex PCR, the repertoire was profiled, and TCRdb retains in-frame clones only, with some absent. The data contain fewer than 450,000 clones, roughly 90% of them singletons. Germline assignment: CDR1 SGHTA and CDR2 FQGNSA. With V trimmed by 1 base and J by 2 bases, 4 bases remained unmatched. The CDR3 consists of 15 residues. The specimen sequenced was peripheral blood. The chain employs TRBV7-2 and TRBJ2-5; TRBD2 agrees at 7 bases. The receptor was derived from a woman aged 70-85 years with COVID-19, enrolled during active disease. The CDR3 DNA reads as TGTGCCAGCAGCTTAGGCGGGGGAGTGCAAGAGACCCAGTACTTC. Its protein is CASSLGGGVQETQYF.